What follows is one TCR beta chain and its context. This clone's antigen is unknown. Base qualities are not recorded, but no much larger clone differs from it by a single base. The data belong to a study of identical twins (TCRdb year 2016). Regarding the study in general: To test whether fetal clonotypes persist, the study used deep sequencing on TCR alpha and beta repertoires from monozygotic twins, unrelated adults of various ages, and cord blood. To rule out contamination, replicate twin experiments were performed at different times with different library preparation protocols. The research as a whole found: Out-of-frame TCR alpha sequences shared between twins showed an excess of low generation-probability sequences compared with coincidental sharing between unrelated individuals. Excess twin sharing in beta out-of-frame sequences was weaker because fewer shared sequences lowered the signal-to-noise ratio. Invariant T cells such as MAIT and iNKT could partly confound zero-insertion analyses, though diverse VJ usage argued against this for most clonotypes. Fewer insertions were carried by abundant cord blood beta clonotypes, a similar but weaker trend appeared in young adult naive repertoires, and no such trend appeared in memory repertoires. Conclusions relied on cross-sectional statistical analysis, since the same donors could not be followed over many years. In monozygotic twins, out-of-frame TCR alpha sharing was systematically underestimated by recombination models, although the models agreed with sharing between unrelated individuals.

Library preparation employed 5' RACE. The sequencer was an Illumina HiSeq 2000. Template switching introduced a universal primer binding site; the final cDNA contained a unique molecular identifier, enabling accurate counting of TCR cDNA molecules. Specific primers in the conserved constant-segment region were used to synthesize first-strand cDNA for the TCR alpha and beta chains. To control for contamination, every cDNA library carried two barcodes: a SMART-Mk sample barcode plus Illumina barcodes. TruSeq adapter sequences along with Illumina sample barcodes were introduced in two successive PCR steps. The TCR alpha and beta cDNA libraries were sequenced on the Illumina HiSeq platform using custom primers. The source study handled its data this way. MiGEC processed the raw reads to extract unique molecular identifiers, while MiXCR was used to determine the CDR3 positions. For each individual, recombination models were inferred using an EM algorithm with the repgenHMM and IGoR tools. The analysis of shared clonotypes was done with the tcR package in R, with sharing normalized by the product of cloneset sizes. To study raw recombination free of thymic and clonal selection effects, out-of-frame nonproductive sequences were analyzed. TCRdb cleaned the public reads at Q25 with fastp, built clones with MiXCR and kept in-frame beta chains. Rows matching on CDR3 protein sequence are summarized as one entry with the most common DNA and genes. These V and J calls originate from TCRdb's pipeline instead of the authors' own analysis. The sample has 500,000 to 600,000 distinct CDR3 sequences on record, approximately 22% of them singletons. The top ten clones comprise roughly 0.9% of the sample.

Every donor in the study was a healthy Caucasian. Three pairs of female monozygotic twins, all aged roughly 18 to 29 years, made up the twin cohort. CD4+ and CD8+ T cell populations were isolated with positive isolation kits from Invitrogen. Compared with germline, V lacks 4 bases and J lacks 6 bases; bases without a gene match: 6. CDR1 and CDR2 are drawn from the germline V gene (reference sequence): SGHKS, YYEKEE. Its CDR3 holds 14 amino acids, cysteine through phenylalanine. Just CDR3 DNA is preserved here, 42 bases in frame from base 1. These data were also filed under a second study, of T cells expressing NK-cell markers. Reported in the second study: In sorted CD3+CD56+NKG2C+, CD3+CD56+NKG2C- and CD3+CD56-NKG2C+ T-cell subsets from 8 or 9 donors, TCR beta-chain repertoires were profiled. Among the eight sequenced donors, only one was HCMV-seronegative, while the other seven were HCMV-seropositive. In several experiments an anti-gammadeltaTCR antibody was added to restrict sorting to alphabetaTCR-expressing T cells. In six donors, the dominant CD3+CD56+NKG2C+ clonotypes were among the top 10 CD8+ clonotypes and accounted for roughly 1.0-8% of CD8+ T cells. Those dominant clonotypes were again the most abundant among CD3+CD56-NKG2C+ cells in a few donors, at about 25-60.1%. Whether the expanded NKG2C-expressing T cell clones were specific for HCMV antigens remained unclear. Randomly selected healthy volunteers, three men and five women, were used as the eight sequenced donors. To determine HCMV serostatus, a commercial ELISA kit was used to detect HCMV-specific IgG in serum. Reads were demultiplexed and grouped by UMI with MIGEC, and clonotypes were assembled and quantified with MiTCR. Only TCR cDNA sequences supported by at least two reads were kept to exclude erroneous sequences. Downstream repertoire analysis used the tcR package, and clonotypes were matched across fractions by CDR3 nucleotide sequence plus V segment. VDJmatch was used to annotate antigen specificity against VDJdb, with one amino acid substitution allowed in CDR3.

The clonotype comes from a woman between 18 and 29 years old in good health. Sequencing used CD4+ T cells sorted from blood. The chain joins TRBV5-5 to TRBJ2-2, with 7 bases aligning to TRBD1. CDR3 protein: CASSVDRVAGELFF. The DNA sequence is given as TGTGCCAGCAGCGTCGACAGGGTGGCCGGGGAGCTGTTTTTT.